What follows describes a single T cell receptor (beta chain). This clonotype was counted at least ten times. Its cognate antigen has yet to be identified. Nothing much larger sits one base from this clone, and base qualities are not available. The TCR beta CDR3 regions were amplified from the RNA transcripts. The first round of RT-PCR for the TCR CDR3 was performed with the HTBI primer set and the Qiagen OneStep RT-PCR kit. Libraries were constructed in a second round of multiplex PCR, after which size selection and purification were carried out. Sequencing of the libraries was done on an Illumina HiSeq2000 using paired-end 100 bp reads. In the authors' own workflow: Raw data were processed with SOAPnuke, discarding reads with adapters, uncalled bases, mean Phred below 15, or no exact constant-primer or identifier match. COPE v1.2.5 was used to merge the high-quality paired reads, and each unique nucleotide sequence was defined as a clonotype. Clonotypes were aligned to IMGT TRBV, TRBD and TRBJ reference segments using MiTCR v1.1. The analysis included only V-J combinations with a frequency above 0.0001, which together covered about 99% of the repertoires. A TCS score was defined as the ratio between F50 (clonal expansion) and ExV (chaos), using BLOSUM62-based TCRdist between CDR3 peptides within each V-J. Welch's t-statistics and random forest reduced fewer than 600 V-J features to 10 to 15, which were used in a naive Bayes classifier (R e1071). The raw public reads went through TCRdb reprocessing: fastp at Q25, MiXCR clone calling, in-frame beta chains kept. Records with the same CDR3 protein are collapsed into one entry carrying the most frequent genes and DNA. What appears here as the V and J calls and clone size reflects TCRdb's work, not the paper's. This sample holds 450,000 to 600,000 distinct CDR3 sequences; just under 20% were observed only once. Over 45% of the sample is taken by the ten largest.

Ophthalmopathy patients had moderately to severely active disease, Clinical Activity Score of at least 3, NOSPECS grade of at least 4, and duration under 3 months. Exclusion was applied to patients with uncontrolled infections, other autoimmune diseases, pregnancy or lactation. Clinical symptoms, serum thyroxine and TRAb, thyroid ultrasound, and orbital computed tomography formed the basis for the diagnoses. PBMCs were isolated from 10 ml of fresh peripheral blood by Ficoll-Paque density gradient centrifugation. Trizol reagent was used to extract total RNA, and RNA quality was then checked on an Agilent 2100 Bioanalyzer. The entry originates in a study of T cells in Graves' hyperthyroidism and ophthalmopathy (dated by TCRdb to about 2019). About the study as a whole: Peripheral blood samples were taken at the time of initial diagnosis, prior to any treatment. To identify distinguishing TCR V-J signatures, a discovery cohort of roughly 100 patients was used, comprising some 45 with Graves' ophthalmopathy and 57 with stable Graves' hyperthyroidism. Prospective prediction of ophthalmopathy was tested in an independent validation cohort consisting of 18 to 20 hyperthyroidism patients and some 15 patients who later progressed to ophthalmopathy. The roughly 100 discovery patients were randomly divided into training and test sets at a 7:3 ratio. In addition, the study compared T-cell repertoires in thyroid tissue and in blood from several Graves' hyperthyroidism patients. Once sampling was done, hyperthyroidism patients were given methimazole at a starting dose of 30 mg daily, whereas ophthalmopathy patients were given high-dose intravenous methylprednisolone. The paper describes TCR Vbeta CDR3 sequencing of some 130 peripheral blood samples, made up of 40 to 45 ophthalmopathy patients, approximately 76 hyperthyroidism patients and about 17 progressor patients. The research as a whole found: Most expanded thyroid clonotypes (frequency above 0.001) were also detected in blood, a finding suggesting that blood repertoires may reflect thyroid immune responses. A model built on a 13 V-J signature distinguished ophthalmopathy from stable hyperthyroidism, reaching around 87% sensitivity and 81.08% specificity in cross-validation and 80%/75% in testing. No statistical method was used to set the sample size in advance, and investigators knew the group allocation. During validation, the model predicted progression to ophthalmopathy a median of around 6 months ahead of onset, with more than 60% sensitivity and roughly 75% specificity.

The CDR3 contains 17 residues, cysteine and phenylalanine counted. The sequence is cut down to CDR3 DNA, 51 bases in frame from base 1. V and J are truncated by 7 bases and 0 bases respectively, leaving an intervening sequence of 19 bases. The chain uses TRBV12-3 or TRBV12-4 and TRBJ1-5, with TRBD1 perhaps the D gene, on 5 matching bases. This receptor was identified in a man aged 40-55 years with Graves' ophthalmopathy. Sequencing was carried out using blood. CDR3 sequence: CASTLGDRSLSNQPQHF. The DNA sequence is as follows: TGTGCCAGCACCCTAGGGGACCGATCCCTTAGCAATCAGCCCCAGCATTTT.